This T cell receptor beta chain was found in a study of blood T cell repertoires in COVID-19. The Seattle site enrolled patients during active infection and followed them longitudinally. Only in-frame clones appear in the TCRdb table, and some are missing; sequencing was by immunoSEQ multiplex PCR. The table lists 350,000 or so clones, about nine tenths of them singletons. The sequence came from a woman aged 25 to 39 with COVID-19, enrolled during active disease. The sequenced sample consisted of peripheral blood.

CDR3 sequence: CASSHSLAVAGGRTEAFF. CDR3 coding DNA: TGTGCCAGCAGCCACTCTTTGGCGGTAGCAGGGGGAAGGACTGAAGCTTTCTTT. The chain combines TRBV27 with TRBJ1-1; 7 nucleotides match TRBD1. Germline values: CDR1 MNHEY, CDR2 SMNVEV (reference sequence). V was clipped by 6 bases and J by 5 bases; unmatched bases: 21. This CDR3 has 18 residues.